The clone carrying this T cell receptor beta chain was counted only a few times. Its cognate antigen is unknown. These data belong to a study of blood T cells in healthy people across ages. The study, taken as a whole, reports: More naive CD4+ cells and higher diversity were found in long-lived than in aged donors.

This CDR3 has 15 residues. CDR1 MDHEN and CDR2 SYDVKM come from the germline V gene. The V end was cut by 5 bases, the J end by 4 bases, with 15 bases between. The authors ran a second PCR of roughly 6 to 12 cycles using a sample-barcoded 5' primer and a J-beta primer mix. Via MiXCR, TCRdb re-called the 5' RACE reads, giving one row per CDR3 protein. Of roughly 550,000 distinct CDR3 sequences listed, 24% are singletons. These data were also reused for a study on T cells of mothers and their children. From that report: With the M1S primer of the second PCR, sample barcodes and 2-4 random nucleotides were added.

The sequenced sample was blood. The chain has TRBV28 and TRBJ2-1; D gene uncertain. This clonotype originated in a boy between 10 and 17 years old in good health. As DNA, the CDR3 is TGTGCCAGCAGTCCCCGACCCCCCCAATACAATGAGCAGTTCTTC. It yields the protein CASSPRPPQYNEQFF.